One and the same sample provided the 17 T cell receptor beta chains below, sequenced in a study of CD8 T cells in ankylosing spondylitis. Study observations and caveats: A TCR beta motif made of about 8 highly homologous variants seemed typical of ankylosing spondylitis blood.

The antigens these receptors bind are not known. TCRdb processed the 5' RACE reads anew with MiXCR; each CDR3 protein has one entry. The data contain over 700,000 distinct CDR3 sequences, under 20% of them singletons. Sequenced: blood, either unsorted or a sorted T cell fraction (not recorded which). All receptors derive from a male donor with ankylosing spondylitis.

The chain carries TRBV7-2 and TRBJ2-3, with D maybe TRBD2 (5 bases). The CDR3 contains 16 residues. Trimming took 0 bases from V and 4 from J, leaving 14 bases between them. The germline V gene has CDR1 SGHTA and CDR2 FQGNSA. CDR3: CASSLAGVSMADTQYF. CDR3 coding DNA: TGTGCCAGCAGCTTAGCGGGAGTGTCCATGGCAGATACGCAGTATTTT. Complete variable domain (other parts from reference TRBV7-2 and TRBJ2-3): GAGVSQSPSNKVTEKGKDVELRCDPISGHTALYWYRQSLGQGLEFLIYFQGNSAPDKSGLPSDRFSAERTGGSVSTLTIQRTQQEDSAVYLCASSLAGVSMADTQYFGPGTRLTVL.

This chain connects TRBV10-3 to TRBJ2-3, with 7 nucleotides matching TRBD1. V was clipped by 2 bases and J by 2 bases; unmatched bases: 10. CDR3 length equals 17 residues. CDR1 is ENHRY, CDR2 SYGVKD, per germline. The CDR3 sequence is CAISERGPQVHTDTQYF. In DNA, the CDR3 is TGTGCCATCAGTGAGAGGGGGCCCCAGGTGCACACAGATACGCAGTATTTT.

This clonotype was found a few times. The chain couples TRBV6-1 to TRBJ2-1; D remains ambiguous. CDR1 MNHNS and CDR2 SASEGT come from the germline V gene. There are 15 residues in the CDR3. V shed 6 bases and J shed 8 bases, with 20 bases lying between them. In DNA, the CDR3 is TGTGCCAGCAGCCCCCGGACCACCCCGGCGGATGAGCAGTTCTTC. Encoded protein: CASSPRTTPADEQFF.

This chain uses TRBV2 with TRBJ1-4, with D unclear. Trimming removed 5 bases at V and 3 bases at J, with 10 bases between. Per germline, CDR1 SNHLY and CDR2 FYNNEI. This CDR3 region has 14 residues. CDR3 amino acids: CASSPVQSNEKLFF. The CDR3 DNA reads TGTGCCAGCAGTCCTGTACAGTCTAATGAAAAACTGTTTTTT. The complete variable domain, with remaining parts taken from reference TRBV2 and TRBJ1-4, reads EPEVTQTPSHQVTQMGQEVILRCVPISNHLYFYWYRQILGQKVEFLVSFYNNEISEKSEIFDDQFSVERPDGSNFTLKIRSTKLEDSAMYFCASSPVQSNEKLFFGSGTQLSVL.

The chain employs TRBV28 and TRBJ2-1; TRBD2 matches at 10 bases. The CDR3 runs 16 residues. V shed 5 bases, J shed 14 bases, and the junction held 18 bases outside the gene matches. CDR1 MDHEN and CDR2 SYDVKM come from the germline V gene. The CDR3 loop reads CASSPPIAGGYYSEFF. The CDR3 coding sequence is TGTGCCAGCAGTCCGCCTATAGCGGGGGGATACTACTCGGAGTTCTTC.

This clonotype has just a few counts. This chain links TRBV12-3 or TRBV12-4 with TRBJ1-5, with D possibly being TRBD1 (5 bases). V was pared by 3 bases and J by 7 bases, with 13 bases between. This CDR3 has 14 residues. The CDR3 DNA sequence: TGTGCCAGCAGTTTGGGGGTTTCGCGGCAGCCCCAGCATTTT. Its translation: CASSLGVSRQPQHF.

This clonotype was seen only a few times. The chain carries TRBV12-3 or TRBV12-4 and TRBJ2-1, with D unclear. Trimming shortened V by 6 bases and J by 5 bases, and 5 bases separated the two germline ends. This CDR3 region has 11 residues. The CDR3 here is CASRYHNEQFF. DNA for the CDR3: TGTGCCAGCAGGTACCACAATGAGCAGTTCTTC.

The chain couples TRBV12-3 or TRBV12-4 to TRBJ2-7; either TRBD1 or TRBD2 may fit D (5 bases each). The CDR3 length is 15 residues. V lost 3 bases to trimming and J lost 9 bases, with 21 bases between them. CDR3 in DNA: TGTGCCAGCAGTTTTACCAGCGGACGCAAAAGGGGGCAGTACTTC. Its protein is CASSFTSGRKRGQYF.

This clonotype has a single count. J is TRBJ2-7 and V is TRBV15; D is unresolved. The CDR3 consists of 14 residues. The germline gives CDR1 LNHNV, CDR2 YYDKDF (reference sequence). The V end lost 0 bases, the J end lost 6 bases, and 12 bases lay between the germline ends. This CDR3 reads CATSRDPIRPEQYF. The CDR3 DNA reads TGTGCCACCAGCAGAGACCCGATCCGACCCGAGCAGTACTTC. Full variable domain (missing parts from reference TRBV15 and TRBJ2-7): DAMVIQNPRYQVTQFGKPVTLSCSQTLNHNVMYWYQQKSSQAPKLLFHYYDKDFNNEADTPDNFQSRRPNTSFCFLDIRSPGLGDTAMYLCATSRDPIRPEQYFGPGTRLTVT.

This clonotype was counted many times. V and J are TRBV12-3 or TRBV12-4 and TRBJ2-7, with 9 bases lining up with TRBD1. The CDR3 is 15 amino acids. J lost 0 bases, V lost 1 base, and 1 base had no gene match. CDR3 amino acids: CASSLGGQGSYEQYF. CDR3 nucleotides: TGTGCCAGCAGTTTAGGGGGACAGGGCTCCTACGAGCAGTACTTC.

This chain links TRBV7-9 with TRBJ1-1; 9 nucleotides agree with TRBD1. The CDR3 has 15 residues. V was clipped by 6 bases and J by 5 bases; unmatched bases: 10. Germline V lookup: CDR1 SEHNR, CDR2 FQNEAQ (reference sequence). CDR3 sequence reads: CASSRGTGGETEAFF. In nucleotides, the CDR3 is TGTGCCAGCAGTCGGGGAACAGGGGGCGAGACTGAAGCTTTCTTT.

The genes are TRBV19 and TRBJ2-1; the match to TRBD2 covers 8 bases. Per germline, CDR1 LNHDA and CDR2 SQIVND (reference sequence). The junction had 4 bases not matched to a gene; V was cut back by 4 bases and J by 5 bases. The CDR3 extends over 14 amino acids. DNA of the CDR3: TGTGCCAGTAGTACCGGGAGGGCCCACAATGAGCAGTTCTTC. It codes for CASSTGRAHNEQFF.

This clonotype was seen more than once but under ten times. V and J are TRBV7-9 and TRBJ2-1; the D is unclear. V was cut by 2 bases and J by 7 bases, with 6 bases left in between. In germline, CDR1 is SEHNR, CDR2 FQNEAQ (reference sequence). This CDR3 contains 12 residues. This chain's CDR3 is CASSLWTNEQFF. The DNA of the CDR3 is TGTGCCAGCAGCTTATGGACGAATGAGCAGTTCTTC.

This clonotype was detected a few times. The chain couples TRBV21-1 to TRBJ2-4. TRBV21-1 is given as a pseudogene. The length of the CDR3 is 15 residues. CDR3: CASSKGTLAKNIQYF. The DNA of the CDR3 is TGTGCCAGCAGCAAAGGGACCTTAGCCAAAAACATTCAGTACTTC.

This rearrangement joins TRBV7-9 to TRBJ2-2, with 10 bases lining up with TRBD2. This CDR3 comprises 16 residues. The germline CDR1 and CDR2 sequences are SEHNR and FQNEAQ (reference sequence). V shed 5 bases, J shed 1 base, and the junction held 4 bases outside the gene matches. CDR3 DNA sequence: TGTGCCAGCAGCATCGGACTAGCGGAGAACACCGGGGAGCTGTTTTTT. It encodes CASSIGLAENTGELFF.

This clonotype was picked up many times. The V call is TRBV20-1, the J call TRBJ2-1; 8 bases agree with TRBD1. From germline, CDR1 is DFQATT and CDR2 SNEGSKA (reference sequence). This CDR3 is 14 amino acids long. V gave up 6 bases and J gave up 0 bases; unmatched junction bases: 4. Here the CDR3 reads CSARQGSSYNEQFF. The CDR3 bases are TGCAGTGCGAGACAGGGGAGCTCCTACAATGAGCAGTTCTTC.

The rearrangement links TRBV5-1 to TRBJ2-2, with 8 bases fitting TRBD1. Germline trimming cut 1 base from V and 6 bases from J; bases unmatched to any gene: 2. This CDR3 region has 14 residues. Germline lookup yields CDR1 SGHRS and CDR2 YFSETQ. CDR3 DNA: TGCGCCAGCAGCTTGCGACAGGGGCCCGGGGAGCTGTTTTTT. Its protein is CASSLRQGPGELFF.